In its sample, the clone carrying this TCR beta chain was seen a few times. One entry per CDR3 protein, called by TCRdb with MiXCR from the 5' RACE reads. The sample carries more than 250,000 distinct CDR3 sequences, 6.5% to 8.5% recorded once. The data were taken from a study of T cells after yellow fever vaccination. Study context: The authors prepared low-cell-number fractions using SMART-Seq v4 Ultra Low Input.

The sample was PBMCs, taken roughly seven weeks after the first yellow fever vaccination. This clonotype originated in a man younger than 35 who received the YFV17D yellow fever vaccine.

The CDR3, as DNA: TGTGCCAGCAGCTTGGAACCCAGGCGTGATTCACCCCTCCACTTT. It codes for CASSLEPRRDSPLHF. The chain couples TRBV5-4 to TRBJ1-6, with D hard to call. Germline V gene sequence: CDR1 SGHNT, CDR2 YYREEE (reference sequence). The V gene lost 0 bases and the J gene lost 8 bases, with 12 bases spanning the gap. CDR3 length equals 15 residues.